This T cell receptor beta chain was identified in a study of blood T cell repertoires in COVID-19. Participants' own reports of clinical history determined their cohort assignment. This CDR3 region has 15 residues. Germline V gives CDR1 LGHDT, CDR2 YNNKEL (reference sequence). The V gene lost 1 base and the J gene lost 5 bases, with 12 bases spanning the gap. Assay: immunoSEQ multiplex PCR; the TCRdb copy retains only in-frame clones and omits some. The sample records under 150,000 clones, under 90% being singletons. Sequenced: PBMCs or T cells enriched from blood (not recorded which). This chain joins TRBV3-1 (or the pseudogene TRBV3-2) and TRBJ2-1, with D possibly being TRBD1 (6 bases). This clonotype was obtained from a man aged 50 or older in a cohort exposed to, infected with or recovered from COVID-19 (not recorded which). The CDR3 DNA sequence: TGTGCCAGCAGCCAAGGGACAGCCTCTAACAATGAGCAGTTCTTC. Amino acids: CASSQGTASNNEQFF.